This is a list of T cell receptor beta chains from one sample in a study of blood T cell repertoires in COVID-19. The assay was immunoSEQ multiplex PCR, and TCRdb's table has in-frame clones only and misses some. The sample includes 85,000 to 90,000 clones, around 87% of them seen just once. The sequencing input was peripheral blood. These receptors originate from a human donor in a cohort sampled during active COVID-19. CDR3s include the opening cysteine and the closing phenylalanine or tryptophan. D genes are given only for firm matches. Only part of the rows carry a size: once, few, many, or a class if the clone is expanded.

cdr3_nt cdr3_aa clone_size cdr3_length v_call d_call j_call
TGTGCCAGCAGATTTCCCGGACTGGTCAGCTACACCTTC CASRFPGLVSYTF . 13 TRBV28 . TRBJ1-2
TGCGCCAGCAGCCCCCACCTAGCGGGGTCCTACGAGCAGTACTTC CASSPHLAGSYEQYF . 15 TRBV4-1 TRBD2 TRBJ2-7
TGTGCCACCAGCGTGGCCGGGACAGTCGGCCAGCCCCAGCATTTT CATSVAGTVGQPQHF few 15 TRBV24-1 TRBD1 TRBJ1-5
TGCAGTGCCCCCCGTGTTAACACCATATATTTT CSAPRVNTIYF . 11 TRBV20-1 . TRBJ1-3
TGTGCCAGCAGTCCCCTCAGTGACACTGAAGCTTTCTTT CASSPLSDTEAFF . 13 TRBV6-5 . TRBJ1-1
TGTGCCAGCAGTTTAGAAACAGGGAGACATCAGCCCCAGCATTTT CASSLETGRHQPQHF . 15 TRBV27 . TRBJ1-5
TGTGCCAGCAGTCCTGGGAGAGGGGGCCAGCCCCAGCATTTT CASSPGRGGQPQHF . 14 TRBV27 TRBD1 TRBJ1-5
TGTGCCAGCACCGCCGGGACAGCCAACACTGAAGCTTTCTTT CASTAGTANTEAFF once 14 TRBV28 TRBD1 TRBJ1-1
TGTGCCAGCACCCAGACAGGAGTTAATTCACCCCTCCACTTT CASTQTGVNSPLHF . 14 TRBV28 . TRBJ1-6
TGTGCCAGTAGTATACCCGGAGCTTTTACCTACAATGAGCAGTTCTTC CASSIPGAFTYNEQFF . 16 TRBV19 . TRBJ2-1
TGTGCCAGCAGACTAGCGGGAGGCGGCAATGAGCAGTTCTTC CASRLAGGGNEQFF . 14 TRBV28 TRBD2 TRBJ2-1
TGTGCCAGCAGCGTAGGGGTTAGCGAGAGATACACAGATACGCAGTATTTT CASSVGVSERYTDTQYF . 17 TRBV9 . TRBJ2-3
TGTGCCAGCACCCCGGACAGGAGGACTGAAGCTTTCTTT CASTPDRRTEAFF . 13 TRBV12-3/TRBV12-4 TRBD1 TRBJ1-1
TGTGCCACCAGTGATCTTGAACCCGGGACCCAGTACTTC CATSDLEPGTQYF few 13 TRBV24-1 . TRBJ2-5
TGTGCCAGCAGCTCCAATCCGACTAGCGGGAGAGCTAATGAGCAGTTCTTC CASSSNPTSGRANEQFF . 17 TRBV7-9 TRBD2 TRBJ2-1
TGTGCCATCAGTGAGTCGAGGGAGAGGGAGCAGTACTTC CAISESREREQYF . 13 TRBV10-3 . TRBJ2-7
TGTGCCAGCAGCCCTCAGAGGTACGAGCAGTACTTC CASSPQRYEQYF . 12 TRBV7-8 . TRBJ2-7
TGTGCCAGCAGCCGGACAGGGATGAACTCCTACAATGAGCAGTTCTTC CASSRTGMNSYNEQFF . 16 TRBV5-5 TRBD1 TRBJ2-1
TGTGCCAGCAGCCCGATGGGGGGAATCCCCTATGGCTACACCTTC CASSPMGGIPYGYTF . 15 TRBV6-2/TRBV6-3 . TRBJ1-2
TGTGCCAGCAGCCAAGGGGTAAGCGGACTAGCGGGGGTTCTGGATGAGCAGTTCTTC CASSQGVSGLAGVLDEQFF . 19 TRBV3-1/TRBV3-2 TRBD2 TRBJ2-1
TGTGCCAGCAGCCCAGAAAACATTCAGTACTTC CASSPENIQYF once 11 TRBV7-9 . TRBJ2-4
TGTGCCAGCAGCCTTGGGACAGGGCGGACGAACACTGAAGCTTTCTTT CASSLGTGRTNTEAFF . 16 TRBV4-2 TRBD1 TRBJ1-1
TGTGCCAGCAGCTTCAGGACAGATACGCAGTATTTT CASSFRTDTQYF . 12 TRBV5-8 . TRBJ2-3
TGCGCCAGCAGCCAAGGACAGGGTTCTAGCTACACCTTC CASSQGQGSSYTF once 13 TRBV4-1 TRBD1 TRBJ1-2
TGTGCCAGCCGTCCCGGGACAGTATTTGAAAAACTGTTTTTT CASRPGTVFEKLFF . 14 TRBV28 TRBD1 TRBJ1-4
TGTGCCAGCAGTCCCCGTGTTTACAATGAGCAGTTCTTC CASSPRVYNEQFF . 13 TRBV3-1/TRBV3-2 . TRBJ2-1
TGTGCCTGGAGTGTGGGAGGGATGGGGACTGAAGCTTTCTTT CAWSVGGMGTEAFF . 14 TRBV30 . TRBJ1-1
TGTGCCAGCAGCTGGGGGACAGGGGTTGGGGTACGGGAGCAGTTCTTC CASSWGTGVGVREQFF . 16 TRBV9 TRBD1 TRBJ2-1
TGTGCCAGCGGGGGCTCATTGGGGGAGACCCAGTACTTC CASGGSLGETQYF . 13 TRBV6-6 . TRBJ2-5
TGTGCCAGCAGCCCTCTAGCGGGAGGTGCGGACATTCAGTACTTC CASSPLAGGADIQYF . 15 TRBV9 TRBD2 TRBJ2-4
TGTGCCAGCAAGGGGCAGGGAAACCACGAGCAGTACTTC CASKGQGNHEQYF . 13 TRBV28 . TRBJ2-7
TGTGCCAGCATCCTCGGACAGGGGACCTCCTACGAGCAGTACTTC CASILGQGTSYEQYF . 15 TRBV6-5 TRBD1 TRBJ2-7
TGTGCCAGCAGCTCTAGCGTCCAAGAGACCCAGTACTTC CASSSSVQETQYF . 13 TRBV7-3 . TRBJ2-5
TGCGCCAGCAGCTTCGGGGACTCCGGTGGGGGCTACACCTTC CASSFGDSGGGYTF many 14 TRBV5-1 . TRBJ1-2
TGTGCCATTCCCAAAGGGACTAGCGGGAGCGGGACCTGGGGTGAGCAGTTCTTC CAIPKGTSGSGTWGEQFF . 18 TRBV7-9 TRBD2 TRBJ2-1
TGCGCCAGCAGGGACGGGACTAGCGGTAGCACAGATACGCAGTATTTT CASRDGTSGSTDTQYF . 16 TRBV10-2 TRBD2 TRBJ2-3
TGTGCCACCGAGCGGGACGGGTACAATGAGCAGTTCTTC CATERDGYNEQFF . 13 TRBV10-3 TRBD2 TRBJ2-1
TGTGCCAGCAGTTGGGGGGGACGATGGGAGGGGAAATACGAGCAGTACTTC CASSWGGRWEGKYEQYF . 17 TRBV27 TRBD2 TRBJ2-7
TGTGCCAGCAGTTTGCTTACTAGCGGGAAGTACAATGAGCAGTTCTTC CASSLLTSGKYNEQFF . 16 TRBV28 TRBD2 TRBJ2-1